Listed here are 32 T cell receptor beta chains from one sample, sequenced in a study of CD8 T cells in ankylosing spondylitis. Each CDR3 protein is one row after TCRdb ran MiXCR on the 5' RACE reads. The sample has 230,000 or so distinct CDR3 sequences, 20% to 30% seen once. Material: blood, either unsorted or a sorted T cell fraction (not recorded which). The source of these receptors is a male donor with ankylosing spondylitis or in good health (not recorded which).

The chain is built from TRBV15 and TRBJ2-5; 12 positions match TRBD2. V was clipped by 1 base and J by 5 bases; unmatched bases: 2. CDR1 LNHNV and CDR2 YYDKDF come from the germline V gene (reference sequence). CDR3 size: 15 residues. This CDR3 is CATSRGGTSGETQYF. CDR3 coding DNA: TGTGCCACCAGCAGAGGTGGGACTAGCGGGGAGACCCAGTACTTC. Filled out from reference TRBV15 and TRBJ2-5, the complete variable domain reads DAMVIQNPRYQVTQFGKPVTLSCSQTLNHNVMYWYQQKSSQAPKLLFHYYDKDFNNEADTPDNFQSRRPNTSFCFLDIRSPGLGDTAMYLCATSRGGTSGETQYFGPGTRLLVL.

This chain uses TRBV12-3 or TRBV12-4 with TRBJ1-6; 8 bases are shared with TRBD1. CDR3 length: 14 amino acids. Losses at the gene ends were 4 bases for V and 7 bases for J; bases not matched to a gene: 3. In DNA form, the CDR3 reads TGTGCCAGCAGTTGGGGACAGGCCAATTCACCCCTCCACTTT. Amino acid sequence: CASSWGQANSPLHF.

A remark on this clonotype: Mismatch with germline at one junction end may stem from a read error. This chain joins TRBV12-3 or TRBV12-4 and TRBJ2-3, with D possibly TRBD2 on 5 matching bases. The CDR3 totals 16 residues. CDR3 region: CASSLYGESSIDTQYF. The CDR3 DNA reads TGTGCCAGCAGTTTGTATGGAGAATCTAGCATAGATACGCAGTATTTT.

This clonotype was detected a few times. V usage is TRBV20-1 and J usage is TRBJ1-2, with D possibly TRBD1 on 6 matching bases. CDR3 length: 13 residues. The V and J ends lost 0 bases and 10 bases respectively, with 15 bases between them. Looked up from germline, CDR1 is DFQATT and CDR2 is SNEGSKA (reference sequence). The CDR3 is CSARDTGLGAYTF. CDR3 DNA sequence: TGCAGTGCTAGAGATACAGGGTTAGGGGCCTACACCTTC.

This rearrangement joins TRBV29-1 to TRBJ2-5, with a tentative D call TRBD2 (5 bases). Deletions cut 3 bases from V and 3 bases from J, with 8 bases between. Germline lookup yields CDR1 SQVTM and CDR2 ANQGSEA. The CDR3 is made up of 12 amino acids. The CDR3 loop is CSVEMGEETQYF. The CDR3 DNA reads TGCAGCGTTGAGATGGGAGAAGAGACCCAGTACTTC.

V is TRBV12-3 or TRBV12-4 and J is TRBJ1-1, with TRBD1 as a possible D gene (6 bases). With 7 bases removed from V and 8 bases from J, the gap between germline ends came to 14 bases. The CDR3 covers 12 residues. CDR3 sequence: CASTLGQLEAFF. Here the CDR3 DNA reads TGTGCCAGCACCCTCGGACAGTTAGAAGCTTTCTTT.

V usage is TRBV12-3 or TRBV12-4 and J usage is TRBJ2-4, with 14 bases aligning to TRBD2. Trimming took 1 base from V and 13 from J; bases not matched to a gene: 3. The CDR3 has 14 residues. The CDR3 sequence: CASSLGTSGGRQYF. The DNA for the CDR3 is TGTGCCAGCAGTTTAGGGACTAGCGGGGGGCGACAGTACTTC.

The CDR3 sequence is CASSGGGNQETQYF. CDR3 DNA: TGCGCCAGCAGCGGCGGGGGGAATCAAGAGACCCAGTACTTC. The rearrangement links TRBV5-1 to TRBJ2-5; 8 bases map to TRBD2. Germline CDR1 SGHRS, CDR2 YFSETQ. This CDR3 region has 14 residues. V lost 4 bases to trimming and J lost 2 bases; unmatched junction nucleotides: 4.

This clonotype was picked up many times. The rearrangement links TRBV7-2 to TRBJ1-6; D is ambiguous. The CDR3 sequence is 16 residues long. V lost 4 bases, J lost 4 bases, and 14 bases lay in between. Germline loops: CDR1 SGHTA, CDR2 FQGNSA. The CDR3 protein is CASSSKPFAYNSPLHF. CDR3 DNA: TGTGCCAGCAGCTCGAAACCCTTCGCTTATAATTCACCCCTCCACTTT.

This clonotype was detected ten times or more. The chain is built from TRBV5-1 and TRBJ2-1; D could derive from TRBD1 or TRBD2 (6 bases each). Trimming took off 0 bases at V and 3 bases at J, with 13 bases between the two ends. Germline-derived CDR1 and CDR2 are SGHRS and YFSETQ. The CDR3 totals 16 residues. The CDR3 here is CASSLVTGASYNEQFF. CDR3 in DNA: TGCGCCAGCAGCTTGGTGACGGGGGCCAGCTACAATGAGCAGTTCTTC.

The CDR3 reads CATSDPKKNIQYF. The CDR3 DNA sequence: TGTGCCACCAGTGATCCGAAGAAAAACATTCAGTACTTC. The chain employs TRBV24-1 and TRBJ2-4, with unresolved D. The germline CDR1 and CDR2 sequences are KGHDR and SFDVKD. The length of the CDR3 is 13 residues. The ends were cut back, 3 bases at V and 4 bases at J, with 6 bases in the middle.

The chain joins TRBV5-5 to TRBJ1-3; D remains unclear. There are 14 residues in the CDR3. The V end was cut by 0 bases, the J end by 2 bases, with 6 bases between. Germline V gene lookup returns CDR1 SGHKS and CDR2 YYEKEE (reference sequence). CDR3 sequence (DNA): TGTGCCAGCAGCTTGGCGGGAACTGGAAACACCATATATTTT. Translation: CASSLAGTGNTIYF.

The chain carries TRBV7-2 and TRBJ2-1; 8 nucleotides agree with TRBD1. CDR3 length: 17 amino acids. The V segment lost 6 bases and the J segment 1 base; nucleotides outside the gene matches: 11. The germline CDR1 and CDR2 sequences are SGHTA and FQGNSA. CDR3 DNA: TGTGCCAGCAGACCTCACAGGGGGATCGGGTCCTACAATGAGCAGTTCTTC. Protein product: CASRPHRGIGSYNEQFF.

This clonotype was counted a few times. The CDR3 protein is CASSTDTQYF. CDR3 sequence (DNA): TGTGCCAGCTCGACAGATACGCAGTATTTT. The rearrangement joins TRBV12-3 or TRBV12-4 to TRBJ2-3; D not resolved. Trimming left V 8 bases short and J 3 bases short, with 3 bases between. The CDR3 covers 10 residues.

The chain is built from TRBV20-1 and TRBJ2-3, with D possibly being TRBD1 (6 bases). The V gene's germline CDR1 is DFQATT and CDR2 SNEGSKA (reference sequence). V was trimmed by 3 bases and J by 4 bases, leaving 14 bases between them. The CDR3 loop spans 14 amino acids. CDR3 bases: TGCAGTGCTAGTTGGGGGCCCGCCCCAGATACGCAGTATTTT. This gives the protein CSASWGPAPDTQYF.

This clonotype was recorded a few times. The chain combines TRBV24-1 with TRBJ2-1, with 8 bases aligning to TRBD2. V trimming: 3 bases; J trimming: 9 bases; junction bases outside the gene matches: 12. Germline V gene lookup returns CDR1 KGHDR and CDR2 SFDVKD. CDR3 size: 16 residues. The CDR3 nucleotides read TGTGCCACCAGTGATCCGGGACTAGATGTTGTAGGTGAGCAGTTCTTC. It specifies CATSDPGLDVVGEQFF.

CDR3 in DNA: TGTGCCAGCAGGGTAATGCTGGGCGGACTCGGGGGATGGACCCAGTACTTC. Amino acids: CASRVMLGGLGGWTQYF. The rearrangement links TRBV6-1 to TRBJ2-5; D may be TRBD2 (6 bases). CDR1 and CDR2 from the germline V gene are MNHNS and SASEGT. V was cut by 6 bases and J by 7 bases, with 27 bases left in between. CDR3 length equals 17 residues.

This chain connects TRBV10-3 to TRBJ2-3; perhaps TRBD1 as D (6 bases). Germline V CDR1 and CDR2: ENHRY, SYGVKD. CDR3 length equals 14 residues. V lost 10 bases and J 2 bases, leaving 16 bases between the germline ends. CDR3 DNA sequence: TGTGCCACCACAGGGAATTGGGACACAGATACGCAGTATTTT. Translation: CATTGNWDTDTQYF.

The genes are TRBV3-1 and TRBJ2-3; D unclear. Germline assignment: CDR1 LGHDT and CDR2 YNNKEL (reference sequence). The CDR3 spans 12 residues. Trimming removed 8 bases from V and 6 bases from J, with 12 bases in between. The CDR3 region is CASGIGRDTQYF. In DNA, the CDR3 is TGTGCCAGCGGAATAGGTAGGGATACGCAGTATTTT.

This chain uses TRBV10-3 with TRBJ1-1, with D hard to call. The CDR3 totals 14 residues. The V end lost 6 bases, the J end lost 0 bases, and 11 bases lay between the germline ends. Germline V gene lookup returns CDR1 ENHRY and CDR2 SYGVKD. The CDR3 coding sequence is TGTGCCATCAGGACGGGTCCGATGAACACTGAAGCTTTCTTT. Protein product: CAIRTGPMNTEAFF.

This clonotype has just a few counts. The rearrangement links TRBV6-5 to TRBJ1-1; no clear D gene. CDR1 and CDR2 from the germline V gene are MNHEY and SVGAGI. There are 12 residues in the CDR3. The V and J ends lost 0 bases and 7 bases respectively, with 6 bases between them. The CDR3, as DNA: TGTGCCAGCAGTTACTCTGACGGTGAAGCTTTCTTT. Its protein product is CASSYSDGEAFF.

This clonotype occurred a few times. V gene TRBV12-3 or TRBV12-4 combines with J gene TRBJ2-3, with 7 bases matching TRBD1. The junction had 3 bases not matched to a gene; V was cut back by 4 bases and J by 8 bases. CDR3 length: 12 amino acids. The CDR3 bases are TGTGCCAGCAGTTCAACAGGGGTTACGCAGTATTTT. It encodes CASSSTGVTQYF.

This clonotype was seen only once. The genes are TRBV6-1 and TRBJ2-3; TRBD1 matches 8 bases. Unmatched junction bases numbered 4, after V lost 6 bases and J lost 2 bases. The CDR3 covers 14 residues. In germline, CDR1 is MNHNS, CDR2 SASEGT. CDR3 nucleotides: TGTGCCAGCAGATCGGACAGGGCCACAGATACGCAGTATTTT. It specifies CASRSDRATDTQYF.

This clonotype has only a few counts. V is TRBV20-1 and J is TRBJ2-7, with D perhaps TRBD1 or TRBD2 (6 bases each). V dropped 5 bases and J dropped 1 base, with 15 bases sitting between them. Germline CDR1 is DFQATT and CDR2 is SNEGSKA (reference sequence). The CDR3 totals 14 residues. CDR3 DNA: TGCAGTGCTGGAACAGGGAGGTCGTCCTACGAGCAGTACTTC. It translates to CSAGTGRSSYEQYF.

This clonotype showed up many times. The chain couples TRBV6-1 to TRBJ1-2; 9 nucleotides agree with TRBD1. Trimming at V came to 4 bases and at J to 1 base, leaving 13 bases not matched to a gene. The CDR3 length is 18 residues. Germline CDR1 MNHNS, CDR2 SASEGT. The CDR3 sequence is CASSVLSGQGPNNYGYTF. CDR3 sequence (DNA): TGTGCCAGCAGTGTCTTATCGGGACAGGGACCTAATAACTATGGCTACACCTTC.

This clonotype appeared a few times. The CDR3 nucleotides are TGTGCCAGCAGTGCAATGTCGGGCACCTGGGAGACCCAGTACTTC. Protein: CASSAMSGTWETQYF. The J gene is TRBJ2-5, the V gene TRBV12-3 or TRBV12-4, with no clear D. This CDR3 contains 15 residues. V was clipped by 5 bases and J by 5 bases, with 18 bases between them.

The chain links TRBV5-1 to TRBJ2-3; D unclear. The V end was cut by 3 bases, the J end by 3 bases, with 11 bases between. CDR3 length equals 14 residues. Per the germline V gene, CDR1 is SGHRS and CDR2 is YFSETQ. CDR3 in DNA: TGCGCCAGCAGCTCCACGACACGAACAGATACGCAGTATTTT. This sequence encodes CASSSTTRTDTQYF.

This clonotype was observed many times. The rearrangement joins TRBV12-3 or TRBV12-4 to TRBJ2-2, with 7 nucleotides matching TRBD1. This CDR3 contains 14 residues. The V gene end was trimmed by 5 bases and the J gene end by 5 bases; junction bases not matched to a gene: 5. This CDR3 reads CASSTTGYTGELFF. DNA of the CDR3: TGTGCCAGCAGTACGACAGGGTATACCGGGGAGCTGTTTTTT.

This clonotype was recorded many times. The rearrangement uses TRBV29-1 and TRBJ1-1, with no clear D. Germline CDR1 SQVTM, CDR2 ANQGSEA. Trimming shortened V by 4 bases and J by 0 bases, and 6 bases separated the two germline ends. This CDR3 is 12 amino acids long. CDR3 loop: CSVATLNTEAFF. The DNA of the CDR3 is TGCAGCGTTGCCACTTTGAACACTGAAGCTTTCTTT.

The chain has TRBV12-3 or TRBV12-4 and TRBJ2-5; D is perhaps TRBD2 (5 bases). The CDR3 contains 13 residues. Trimming took 9 bases from V and 2 from J, leaving 13 bases between them. The CDR3 sequence: CASGPGWQETQYF. CDR3 coding DNA: TGTGCCAGTGGTCCGGGGTGGCAAGAGACCCAGTACTTC.

This clonotype has a count of ten or more. The chain has TRBV4-2 and TRBJ1-5; D unclear. The V end was cut by 0 bases, the J end by 5 bases, with 14 bases between. The CDR3 is made up of 16 amino acids. Germline V gene sequence: CDR1 LGHNA, CDR2 YNFKEQ. CDR3 bases: TGTGCCAGCAGCCAAGATTTTGGCAGCACGTATCAGCCCCAGCATTTT. Protein product: CASSQDFGSTYQPQHF.

The chain links TRBV21-1 to TRBJ2-1. TRBV21-1 is tagged as a pseudogene. The CDR3 runs 10 residues. The CDR3 DNA sequence: TGTGCCAGCAGCAAAGGGGTTGGGTTCTTC. Protein: CASSKGVGFF.